This T cell receptor beta chain comes out of a study of cytomegalovirus exposure and HLA in healthy donors (dated by TCRdb to 2017 to 2019). About the investigation overall: An earlier analysis of about 560 of the donors reported over 250 Gb of sequence data and 117 million unique TCR beta sequences obtained from about 200 million T cells. An earlier analysis of nearly 600 of the donors applied high-throughput TCR beta sequencing to assess whether each TCR beta V gene segment acted as functional or pseudogenic. Among 398 genotyped donors of the cohort, an average of 235,054 unique TCR beta nucleotide sequences were sequenced per donor, roughly 20% of them non-productive. Genome-wide SNP genotypes for about 55% of the roughly 670 donors were used in a later genetic analysis, which treated that subset as a discovery cohort. Of the roughly 400 genotyped donors, roughly 80% fell in the genetic ancestry cluster associated with self-reported Caucasian donors. To predict cytomegalovirus infection status, the study combined high-throughput TCR immunosequencing, statistical association of individual TCRs with disease status, and machine learning. Roughly 5 DR-DQ haplotypes were treated as single units for association and clustering because of strong linkage in the cohort. Using immunosequencing, the study profiled T cell repertoires from around 670 subjects and related those repertoires to cytomegalovirus serostatus. In the later analysis, no new phenotypic data were used to find candidate immune exposures; instead, reliance was placed on TCR beta sequences and their occurrence across donors. The aim of the study was to test whether cataloging public T cell receptors could identify signatures of past pathogen exposure. Every discovery cohort repertoire had been produced on one sequencing platform. Class I and class II HLA loci were covered by the typing at four-digit resolution. Along with the approximately 650-subject first cohort, a separate validation cohort of over a hundred different subjects was used. A later analysis re-examined previously published TCR beta repertoires from 500 to 700 donors and added high-resolution HLA genotyping to investigate patterns of TCR occurrence. Typing coverage differed by locus: A, B, C, DRB1 and DQB1 were typed in roughly 620-630 donors, DQA1 in approximately 520, DPA1 in roughly 590, and DPB1 in just under 490. Alongside the repertoire data, information on donor age, sex, ethnicity and CMV serostatus was compiled. Around 300 gigabases of sequencing data and roughly 90 million unique TCR sequences were included in an early release covering roughly 700 HLA-typed donors.

The germline V gene gives CDR1 as SGHTA and CDR2 as FQGNSA. V loses 1 base of germline sequence and J loses 7 bases, and the interval between the two ends is 13 bases. There are 15 amino acids in the CDR3, from cysteine to phenylalanine inclusive. Only the CDR3 DNA stays, 45 bases, in frame from base 1. Results the study describes overall, beyond this receptor: A group of highly shared sequence variants was considered likely to be a technical artifact of the sequencing pipeline. A further reported finding was that TCR beta sequences accurately predicted the HLA-A and HLA-B alleles for most subjects in the first cohort. According to a later genetic analysis, donors in an Asian-associated ancestry cluster had fewer N-insertions in productive TCRs than the roughly 670-donor mean. A later analysis reported that several top co-occurrence clusters appeared linked to parvovirus B19, influenza, CMV and Epstein-Barr virus. CMV serostatus was the only immune exposure information available for the cohort. When HLA alleles, especially DR and DQ, strongly co-occurred, TCR associations were difficult to assign to individual alleles. While some public TCRs were present in many individuals, most TCR sequences turned up only very rarely across donors. According to the authors, the approach could potentially be generalized to other disease states and immunological phenotypes. Some IMGT-functional V segments, including TRBV6-2 and TRBV6-3, could not be distinguished by the 87-base-pair reads and were therefore excluded. A later genetic analysis associated a missense DCLRE1C variant with V-gene and J-gene trimming of TCR beta chains, and an independent cohort replicated the association. The study gave a list of roughly 150 TCR beta chains associated with cytomegalovirus. The classifier was reported to diagnose cytomegalovirus status with high specificity and sensitivity in both the original cohort and the validation cohort. Linkage disequilibrium might explain the correlated functional status among segregating V segments, but an unknown experimental factor could not be ruled out. At a false discovery rate of 0.05, a later analysis linked 16,951 TCR beta sequences to specific HLA alleles. A later analysis found that most CMV-associated TCR beta chains appeared HLA-restricted, with HLA associations seemingly driven largely by CMV exposure. In a later analysis, HLA-associated TCR beta chains showed more clonal expansion and lower generation probabilities than non-associated chains that were equally common. In vitro tests confirmed that a few of the cytomegalovirus-associated TCR beta chains recognize cytomegalovirus antigens. The presence/absence analyses assumed that sequencing depth was roughly uniform across donors, and that assumption may not be true. Because HLA typing was unavailable for some donors at each locus, only the typed subset was used in association tests. Only TCR beta chains were sequenced in this cohort, and the absence of alpha or paired-chain data limited detectable features. In a later analysis, the rate of TCR association differed among HLA loci, with DRB1 alleles having the most associated TCRs and HLA-C alleles having the fewest. Some 16 rarely observed V segments, including chromosome 9 orphons, were excluded from the earlier analysis of 550 to 700 of the donors because counts were too low. In an earlier analysis of 587 of the donors, most TCR beta V segments appeared in productive rearrangements about 90% or about 30% of the time, broadly matching IMGT annotations.

This clone was counted between two and nine times. What antigen it recognizes has not been identified. There are no base qualities to consult, and no much larger clone falls within one base. The cohort consisted of some 730 healthy bone marrow donors. Cohort members were all nominally healthy when sampled, although unrecorded immune exposures were likely present. The donor tested CMV seropositive and was one of the 289 seropositive cohort members. A peripheral blood sample was collected from each donor, and TCR beta sequencing was performed on peripheral blood mononuclear cells. The Qiagen DNeasy Blood Extraction Kit was used to extract genomic DNA from the blood cell samples. The library came from the immunoSEQ multiplex PCR assay. For the multiplex PCR, a mixture combining 60 forward primers for TCR Vbeta segments and 13 reverse primers for TCR Jbeta segments was used. Amplification of the CDR3 region of rearranged TCR beta genes was performed with a multiplex PCR assay on genomic DNA. The Illumina HiSeq System was used to sequence the amplified TCR beta libraries as 87-base-pair reads. Under the source paper's analysis protocol: In a later analysis, around 80 million unique TCR beta chains were counted across the 500 to 850 repertoires, and about 10 million of these chains were shared by at least two donors. A nearest-neighbor algorithm error-corrected the raw reads and collapsed the reads into unique sequences, merging closely related sequences to remove PCR and sequencing errors. CDR3 sequences were aligned to IMGT reference sequences to assign V, D and J gene segments. For a sequence to be retained, a match of at least six nucleotides was required to both a V gene segment and a J gene segment. Rearrangements were classified as productive when the CDR3 lacked stop codons and remained in frame with V and J, and all other rearrangements were classified as non-productive. CDR3 was defined by IMGT convention, running from the second conserved V-encoded cysteine to the conserved J-encoded phenylalanine. The earlier analysis of roughly 590 of the donors excluded any sequence lacking an unambiguous match to a single V gene segment. In an earlier analysis of 587 of the donors, a V segment was called functional when productive rearrangements were above 56.7%, and segregating when the standard deviation between donors exceeded 5%. A statistical classification framework was built to diagnose cytomegalovirus status from the catalog of TCR beta chain sequences. V and J gene assignment, in a later analysis, came from comparing TCR nucleotide sequences with IMGT/GENE-DB human TR gene sequences. The TCRdist pipeline was used in a later analysis to assign CDR3 sequences and most-parsimonious VDJ recombination scenarios. In a later analysis, each TCR beta chain was defined by its CDR3 amino acid sequence together with its V-gene family, and reads lacking a unique V-gene family were excluded. As a way to deal with suspected cross-contamination and a sequencing artifact, a later analysis dropped approximately 590 nucleotide sequences that were highly shared and had low generation probability. In a later analysis, a clonal expansion index for each public chain was calculated from normalized within-repertoire ranks of inferred template counts. In a later analysis, generation probabilities were computed using a VDJ recombination model fitted to out-of-frame rearrangements, and the results were checked against IGoR. A later analysis scored TCR-TCR, TCR-HLA and TCR-CMV co-occurrence with hypergeometric tests, applying a repertoire-size bias correction to TCR pairs. In a later analysis, false discovery rates were estimated by permuting HLA or CMV assignments 20 times. A later analysis grouped co-occurring TCRs with DBSCAN, adding TCRdist sequence similarity when clustering within HLA-allele-positive subsets. Repertoires with fewer than 30,000 or more than 120,000 public chains, plus five repertoires with anomalous nucleotide sharing, were excluded from co-occurrence clustering. This is the immuneACCESS table as TCRdb keeps it, with only in-frame sequences that have V and J called. A part of the clones is gone; compared with another copy, unresolved V genes explain less than half, and the rest is unexplained. V and J calls and clone size are as listed in that table; D and trimming were resolved from the DNA. In this sample the table shows 90,000 to 130,000 clones, approximately 70% of which occur a single time. The ten largest clones represent approximately 9.4% of the sample.

The TCR originated in a man under 40 in good health and CMV-seropositive. The sequenced sample consisted of PBMCs. The rearrangement joined TRBV7-2 to TRBJ1-4; TRBD1 is a possible D gene, resting on 6 matching bases. In nucleotide form, the sequence is TGTGCCAGCAGCTTAGATCTCAGGGGCGGTGAAAAACTGTTTTTT. It translates to CASSLDLRGGEKLFF.